What follows are 2 T cell receptor beta chains derived from one specimen sequenced in a study of blood T cell repertoires in COVID-19. Some clones are missing from TCRdb's copy, which holds only in-frame ones; the method was immunoSEQ multiplex PCR. The sample contains 180,000 or so clones, 82% of which appear only once. The sequenced sample was peripheral blood. The receptor source for this set is a human donor with acute or convalescent COVID-19. The donor label of this sample is uncertain.

The chain uses TRBV19 and TRBJ2-2; D is perhaps TRBD2 (5 bases). V was clipped by 9 bases and J by 1 base, with 12 bases between them. The germline V gene has CDR1 LNHDA and CDR2 SQIVND (reference sequence). This CDR3 comprises 14 residues. The CDR3, as DNA: TGTGCCAGCCATAAGCGGATGAACACCGGGGAGCTGTTTTTT. It codes for CASHKRMNTGELFF.

The CDR3 DNA follows: TGTGCCAGCAGTCAGGAGGATGGCTACACCTTC. As protein: CASSQEDGYTF. This chain links TRBV28 with TRBJ1-2; no clear D gene. Germline loops: CDR1 MDHEN, CDR2 SYDVKM. Trimming removed 5 bases at V and 6 bases at J, with 7 bases between. The CDR3 runs 11 residues.